This is a list of T cell receptor beta chains from one sample in a study of blood T cell repertoires in COVID-19. The data were produced by immunoSEQ multiplex PCR, yet TCRdb's version contains in-frame clones alone and is incomplete. The sample holds roughly 200,000 clones, 85% to 90% seen once. Sequencing was done on a sample of peripheral blood. All receptors derive from a man aged 60-69 years with acute or convalescent COVID-19. Each CDR3 is given with its conserved first and last residue. Fields, in order: D gene, V gene, CDR3 length, J gene, CDR3 protein. The D gene is left open where the match is weak.

TRBD1	TRBV6-2/TRBV6-3	14	TRBJ1-2	CASSWTGSGYGYTF
TRBD1	TRBV5-6	16	TRBJ1-2	CASSRTTGGSAYGYTF
TRBD1	TRBV18	18	TRBJ2-7	CASSPLGQGGAGFWEQYF
TRBD2	TRBV27	15	TRBJ2-1	CASSLAGGQIYEQFF
TRBD1	TRBV5-1	14	TRBJ1-6	CASSLEGTVSPLHF
NA	TRBV7-8	16	TRBJ2-1	CASSLVAGVGSNEQFF
TRBD2	TRBV10-2	17	TRBJ2-2	CASRGLAGAANTGELFF
NA	TRBV7-2	13	TRBJ1-3	CASSSGLGNTIYF
NA	TRBV6-5	13	TRBJ2-7	CASSYSTGYEQYF
NA	TRBV3-1/TRBV3-2	11	TRBJ1-1	CASRRNTEAFF
NA	TRBV14	14	TRBJ2-1	CASSQYPERNEQFF
TRBD1	TRBV5-1	21	TRBJ2-6	CASSHITQGARDGSGANVLTF
NA	TRBV12-3/TRBV12-4	12	TRBJ2-3	CASRETGDTQYF
TRBD1	TRBV18	17	TRBJ2-1	CASSLKPQGARDNEQFF
NA	TRBV29-1	16	TRBJ2-6	CSVDRAPAGGANVLTF
TRBD1	TRBV6-1	15	TRBJ2-5	CASIEGTGGWETQYF
TRBD1	TRBV7-3	16	TRBJ1-2	CASSAQGQVIGDGYTF
NA	TRBV27	15	TRBJ1-2	CASSGIGTPNYGYTF
NA	TRBV15	14	TRBJ1-1	CATSRTRTEDEAFF
NA	TRBV6-2/TRBV6-3	12	TRBJ2-5	CASSYPYWTQYF
NA	TRBV30	12	TRBJ1-2	CAWSQSDYGYTF
TRBD1	TRBV6-5	14	TRBJ1-5	CASSRTGIDQPQHF
TRBD1	TRBV7-3	16	TRBJ1-2	CASSLGTAVGPYGYTF
TRBD1	TRBV24-1	16	TRBJ2-5	CATSESAGTGPETQYF
NA	TRBV6-1	20	TRBJ2-4	CASSEIGGLQGMLAKNIQYF
NA	TRBV24-1	16	TRBJ2-1	CATSDSRGFEGHEQFF
TRBD1	TRBV5-1	15	TRBJ2-5	CASRLSTGSEETQYF
NA	TRBV28	13	TRBJ2-7	CASGGNIPYEQYF
TRBD1	TRBV6-2/TRBV6-3	15	TRBJ1-2	CASRPRGQGVLGYTF
NA	TRBV7-9	15	TRBJ1-1	CASSLTGNMNTEAFF
NA	TRBV27	16	TRBJ2-2	CASSFSTASNTGELFF
TRBD1	TRBV19	14	TRBJ2-7	CASRPGQDSYEQYF
TRBD1	TRBV18	14	TRBJ2-7	CASSPLSQGHEQYF
TRBD1	TRBV5-1	14	TRBJ2-7	CASSLGQGANEQYF
TRBD1	TRBV2	15	TRBJ1-2	CASSIRTGINYGYTF
TRBD2	TRBV24-1	16	TRBJ2-3	CATSDPIRGGTDTQYF
NA	TRBV14	12	TRBJ2-1	CASSQAGIEQFF
NA	TRBV25-1	14	TRBJ1-5	CASSGETWGQPQHF
NA	TRBV29-1	15	TRBJ1-6	CSVDPGNRDNSPLHF
NA	TRBV18	16	TRBJ2-2	CASSPDRRTNTGELFF
NA	TRBV10-1	14	TRBJ2-3	CASSGLRSTDTQYF
NA	TRBV3-1/TRBV3-2	14	TRBJ1-4	CASSQDIGGRRLFF
TRBD1	TRBV19	14	TRBJ2-4	CATYSGTGQNIQYF
TRBD1	TRBV5-4	15	TRBJ2-1	CASSSRDRDYNEQFF
TRBD1	TRBV6-2/TRBV6-3	15	TRBJ2-1	CASSSFGTGYNEQFF
TRBD2	TRBV5-1	14	TRBJ2-2	CASSGNGLARELFF
TRBD1	TRBV11-2	16	TRBJ1-2	CASSPGRGRGQYGYTF
TRBD1	TRBV10-3	15	TRBJ1-1	CAISEADRGGTEAFF
TRBD2	TRBV6-1	15	TRBJ2-1	CASSDGTSVGNEQFF
NA	TRBV6-5	14	TRBJ1-2	CASSYTTGLDGYTF
NA	TRBV6-1	15	TRBJ1-4	CASSDSFATNEKLFF
TRBD2	TRBV27	18	TRBJ2-7	CASSLDRTSGGLAYEQYF
NA	TRBV19	14	TRBJ1-1	CASSMWAGNTEAFF
TRBD1	TRBV4-2	16	TRBJ2-7	CASSQGQGDSSYEQYF
NA	TRBV7-2	16	TRBJ2-6	CASSPREDSGANVLTF
TRBD1	TRBV3-1/TRBV3-2	15	TRBJ1-1	CASSQVGTGPTEAFF